This T cell receptor beta chain derives from a study of graft-versus-host responses after intestinal transplantation (dated by TCRdb to the early 2020s). Notes on the research overall: The transplants that recipients got were multivisceral, liver-intestinal, or isolated intestinal. Every recipient was given anti-thymocyte globulin induction, followed by roughly 3 years of maintenance tacrolimus and steroids. To identify alloreactive clones, pre-transplant mixed lymphocyte reaction products were sequenced and compared with unstimulated pre-transplant donor and recipient T cells. After intestinal transplantation, graft-versus-host and host-versus-graft alloreactive T cell clones in the graft, circulation and bone marrow were tracked using bulk TCR-beta CDR3 sequencing. Of the roughly 24 intestinal transplant recipients enrolled in the cohort, one of whom was a retransplant, a few patients without pretransplant specimens were excluded. Samples from a few later patients were sequenced in-house on an Illumina MiSeq with MiXCR processing rather than by the commercial service. A peak of at least 4% donor T cells among recipient peripheral blood mononuclear cells was the definition used for donor T cell macrochimerism. Study-level results and caveats: GvH clones were found in recipient bone marrow, and some of the GvH clones appeared earlier in ileal mucosa or blood, which is consistent with an intestinal mucosal origin. High GvH to HvG T cell clonal ratios were observed in the allografts of patients with donor T cell macrochimerism. Peak levels of circulating GvH clones were associated with declines in HvG clones early after transplant. Conclusions were limited by the relatively low number and heterogeneity of intestinal transplant patients.

In regard to this clone: The target of this receptor is not known. No base qualities exist here, and no much larger clone lies one base off it.

Libraries were constructed by the immunoSEQ multiplex PCR assay. In most patients, genomic DNA was isolated using the Qiagen DNeasy Blood and Tissue Kit and sent frozen to Adaptive Biotechnologies for TCR sequencing. High-throughput TCR-beta CDR3 sequencing of genomic DNA from most patients was performed by Adaptive Biotechnologies. In the paper's pipeline: TCR sequencing data for some 17 patients were retrieved from Adaptive's ImmunoSEQ software; a few other patients were processed with MiXCR and VDJtools. To correct CD4 versus CD8 sorting errors, any sequence found in both subsets at a frequency ratio below 5:1 was removed. CDR3 nucleotide sequences shared between donor and recipient were removed because the origin of such sequences could not be assigned. Alloreactive clones required at least 2-fold expansion over unstimulated cells and minimum CFSE-low frequency of 0.002% (template counts) or 0.001% (read counts). Mappable clones were those detected in sequenced pre-transplant spleen, lymph node, or MLR CFSE-low populations of the donor or recipient. Cumulative frequency of alloreactive clones was calculated as a percentage of all sequences weighted by copy number. Sourced from immuneACCESS, this table was stored by TCRdb with only in-frame sequences that have V and J called. A share of the clones is absent; for the studies checked, an unresolved V gene accounts for under half, and the remainder has no known explanation. The DNA was the basis for D and trimming; V, J and clone size are from that table. Present in this sample are over 100,000 clones, about 95% of which were seen just once. Together, the top ten hold more than 2.5% of the sample.

From the germline V gene, CDR1 is SGDLS and CDR2 is YYNGEE. V and J are trimmed by 3 bases and 6 bases, and the gene matches miss 3 bases of the junction. From the cysteine up to the phenylalanine, the CDR3 has a length of 13 residues. CDR3 DNA only is kept here, 39 bases in frame from base 1. The sample's time point label, decoded: cells obtained before transplantation from donor or recipient. CD3+CD4+ and CD3+CD8+ populations were FACS-sorted from unstimulated pre-transplant donor and recipient cells taken from spleen or lymph nodes. The receptor chain draws on TRBV9 and TRBJ1-2, with 9 middle bases fitting TRBD1. The input for sequencing was unstimulated CD8+ T cells sorted from spleen or lymph node cells, taken before intestinal transplant. The sequence derives from a human donor who received an intestinal transplant. The nucleotide sequence reads TGTGCCAGCAGCGCGGGACAGGGTAATGGCTACACCTTC. Its protein product is CASSAGQGNGYTF.